Below, one T cell receptor (beta chain) is given with its context. Its antigen is currently unknown. TCRdb keeps only in-frame clones here, not all; method: immunoSEQ multiplex PCR. The sample includes nearly 200,000 clones, roughly 88% seen only once; the top ten take roughly 13%. The sample originates from a study of cytomegalovirus exposure and HLA in healthy donors. Points from the study as a whole: Per published reports, the classifier diagnosed cytomegalovirus status with high specificity and sensitivity.

The CDR3 has 16 residues. V was pared by 6 bases and J by 3 bases, with 10 bases of the junction left unmatched. Germline assignment: CDR1 MDHEN and CDR2 SYDVKM. The chain couples TRBV28 to TRBJ1-4; 7 nucleotides line up with TRBD1. The clonotype comes from a young woman in good health and CMV-seropositive. Sequenced input: PBMCs. For the CDR3, the DNA is TGTGCCAGCAGAACTTACTCCGACAGGGCTAATGAAAAACTGTTTTTT. Encoded protein: CASRTYSDRANEKLFF. Drawing the rest from reference TRBV28 and TRBJ1-4, the complete variable domain is DVKVTQSSRYLVKRTGEKVFLECVQDMDHENMFWYRQDPGLGLRLIYFSYDVKMKEKGDIPEGYSVSREKKERFSLILESASTNQTSMYLCASRTYSDRANEKLFFGSGTQLSVL.